This T cell receptor (beta chain) was recorded in a study of response to subunit inactivated influenza vaccine. Overall study results and limits: Authors suggested each seasonal influenza vaccination recruits few new T cells.

TCRdb re-derived calls from the RT-PCR reads in MiXCR, one entry per CDR3 protein. The data show 590,000 or so distinct CDR3 sequences, with approximately 15% seen just once and less than 9% held by the top ten. This clonotype appeared many times. Its antigen is not known. After removal of 0 bases from V and 8 bases from J, the junction contained 6 bases not matched to a gene. The CDR3 is 15 amino acids. Germline values: CDR1 LGHNA, CDR2 YNFKEQ. The sample consisted of PBMCs from blood, taken around 14 days before vaccination. This chain links TRBV4-2 with TRBJ2-4; 8 positions match TRBD1. The TCR comes from a man aged 50-60 years who received an inactivated influenza vaccine. CDR3 residues: CASSQDPQQGDIQYF. The CDR3 nucleotides read TGTGCCAGCAGCCAAGATCCCCAACAGGGGGACATTCAGTACTTC.